This record looks at one TCR beta chain sequence and its context. In the original analysis: How many nucleated cells were present was estimated from reference gene primer amplification. Clones were read by immunoSEQ multiplex PCR, and TCRdb kept only the in-frame ones, dropping some. V, J and clone size were drawn from that table, and D and trimming were deduced from the DNA. This sample has fewer than 150,000 clones, with around 88% found just once. The germline V gene has CDR1 SNHLY and CDR2 FYNNEI. V was clipped by 5 bases and J by 4 bases, with 8 bases between them. The CDR3 has 12 amino acids. This entry belongs to a study of blood T cell repertoires in COVID-19. Study-wide context: Whether acute or convalescent, the COVID-19 samples came from the United States, Italy and Spain. Sample material is recorded as cDNA or gDNA derived from T cells, B-cell-depleted T cells, or PBMCs.

The chain recombines TRBV2 with TRBJ2-5; no firm D call. The TCR sequence derives from a woman between 45 and 60 years old who had recovered from COVID-19. Specimen: peripheral blood. The CDR3 loop reads CASSIILETQYF. CDR3 coding DNA: TGTGCCAGCAGTATTATTTTAGAGACCCAGTACTTC.